This is a list of T cell receptor beta chains from one sample in a study of cytomegalovirus exposure and HLA in healthy donors. Data came from immunoSEQ multiplex PCR; TCRdb stores just in-frame clones and leaves some out. There are roughly 110,000 clones in the sample; around 77% occur only once, and approximately 4.5% lies in the top ten. Sequencing was carried out using PBMCs. Receptors originate from a male donor in good health and CMV-seronegative. Each CDR3 is given with its conserved first and last residue. Fields, in order: J gene, V gene, CDR3 protein.

TRBJ2-2,TRBV28,CASKSGDTGELFF
TRBJ2-3,TRBV5-1,CASSLVGLARSTDTQYF
TRBJ2-1,TRBV2,CATGRTSVYNEQFF
TRBJ2-7,TRBV30,CACSLGGGYEQYF
TRBJ1-5,TRBV19,CASTYTQGRQDQPQHF
TRBJ2-1,TRBV29-1,CSVEDYPRYGNEQFF
TRBJ1-2,TRBV7-2,CASSLKTGTNLYGYTF
TRBJ2-2,TRBV9,CASSVVKWADTGELFF
TRBJ1-2,TRBV28,CASSLKTRYTF
TRBJ2-3,TRBV21-1,CASSKPSRQDPGGSIGDTQYF
TRBJ1-2,TRBV2,CASSPDRVGGYTF
TRBJ2-1,TRBV19,CASSIVRGGEQFF
TRBJ2-2,TRBV6-4,CASSPRTGNTGELFF
TRBJ2-7,TRBV18,CASSPGLSREQYF
TRBJ2-5,TRBV6-1,CASSESAGGVETQYF
TRBJ2-7,TRBV6-6,CASSYSSRDYYEQYF